This TCR beta chain was found in a study of beta chain features in type 1 diabetes. The investigators reverse transcribed all of the isolated RNA, so they sequenced expressed TCRB transcripts. Some clones are missing from TCRdb's copy, which holds only in-frame ones; the method was immunoSEQ multiplex PCR. The sample holds 500,000 to 650,000 clones, 9.5% to 15% seen once. The study, taken as a whole, reports: All four CD4+ subsets of Type 1 diabetes patients contained TCRB CDR3s that were moderately but significantly shorter.

This clone was detected a few times. Its antigen remains unidentified. Germline CDR1 and CDR2: LGHNA and YSLEER. The CDR3 length is 20 residues. Germline trimming cut 1 base from V and 2 bases from J; bases unmatched to any gene: 16. This rearrangement joins TRBV4-3 to TRBJ1-4; 7 nucleotides align to TRBD1. The clonotype comes from a man aged 25 to 40 with type 1 diabetes. The sample comprised naive CD4+ T cells from blood. CDR3 sequence: CASSQGRQGFRFTTNEKLFF. CDR3 DNA: TGCGCCAGCAGCCAAGGTAGACAGGGATTCCGTTTTACCACTAATGAAAAACTGTTTTTT.